A single TCR beta chain is shown here with its context. One junction end disagrees with the germline gene, perhaps due to a read error. The data stem from a study of prognosis after radiotherapy for stage I lung cancer. Study-level information: With a biologically effective dose of at least 100 Gy, radiotherapy took the form of SBRT split into 3 to 5 fractions.

Germline V CDR1 and CDR2: MNHEY, SVGEGT. The CDR3 has 16 residues. Peripheral venous blood was drawn in approximately 6.5-milliliter volumes, with a draw taken at each of two separate time points. By two-round multiplex PCR, the TCR beta CDR3 was amplified from genomic DNA. It was primers specific to each TRBV and TRBJ gene that first-round PCR used. Via MiXCR, TCRdb re-called the multiplex PCR reads, giving one row per CDR3 protein. The table has 50,000 or so distinct CDR3 sequences, less than 35% seen once; the top ten hold roughly 9.4%. The genes are TRBV6-2 or TRBV6-3 and TRBJ1-5; no firm D call. The receptor comes from a donor of 50 years or more with non-small cell lung cancer. This specimen consisted of PBMCs, obtained before or after stereotactic body radiation therapy (not recorded which). This CDR3 is CAISSQAVGAGQPQHF. CDR3 DNA: TGTGCCATCAGTTCCCAAGCAGTGGGCGCAGGCCAGCCCCAGCATTTT.